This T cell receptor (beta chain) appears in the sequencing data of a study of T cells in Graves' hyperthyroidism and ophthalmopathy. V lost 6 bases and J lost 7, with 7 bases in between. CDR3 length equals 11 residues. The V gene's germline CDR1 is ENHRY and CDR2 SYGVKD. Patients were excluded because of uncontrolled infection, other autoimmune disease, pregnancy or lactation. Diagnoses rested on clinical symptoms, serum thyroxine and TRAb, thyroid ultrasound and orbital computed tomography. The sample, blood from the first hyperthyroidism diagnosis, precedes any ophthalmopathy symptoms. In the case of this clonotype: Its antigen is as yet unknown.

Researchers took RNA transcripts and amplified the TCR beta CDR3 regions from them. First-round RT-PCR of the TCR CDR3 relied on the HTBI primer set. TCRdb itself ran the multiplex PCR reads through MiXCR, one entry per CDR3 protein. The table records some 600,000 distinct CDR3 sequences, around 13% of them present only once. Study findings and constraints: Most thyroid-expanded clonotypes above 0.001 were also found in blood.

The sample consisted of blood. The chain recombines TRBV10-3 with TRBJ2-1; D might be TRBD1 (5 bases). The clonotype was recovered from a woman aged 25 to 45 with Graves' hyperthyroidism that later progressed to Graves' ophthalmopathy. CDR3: CAISRQNEQFF. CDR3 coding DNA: TGTGCCATCAGCCGACAGAATGAGCAGTTCTTC.